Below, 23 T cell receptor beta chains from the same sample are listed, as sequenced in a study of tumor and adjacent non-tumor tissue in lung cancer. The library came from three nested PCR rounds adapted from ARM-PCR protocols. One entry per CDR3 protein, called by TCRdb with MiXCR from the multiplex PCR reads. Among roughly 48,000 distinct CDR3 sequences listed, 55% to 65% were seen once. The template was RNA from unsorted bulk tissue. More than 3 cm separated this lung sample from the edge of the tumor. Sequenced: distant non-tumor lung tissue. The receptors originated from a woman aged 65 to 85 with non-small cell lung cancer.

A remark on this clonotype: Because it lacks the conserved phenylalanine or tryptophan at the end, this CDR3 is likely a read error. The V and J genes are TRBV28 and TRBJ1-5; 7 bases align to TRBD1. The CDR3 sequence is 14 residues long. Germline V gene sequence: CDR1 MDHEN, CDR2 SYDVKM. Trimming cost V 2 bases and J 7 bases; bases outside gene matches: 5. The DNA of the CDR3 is TGTGCCAGCAGTTTAGTTGGCAGGGGGCAGCCCCAGCATCTT. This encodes CASSLVGRGQPQHL.

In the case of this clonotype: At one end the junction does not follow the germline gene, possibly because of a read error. This CDR3 is CSVGLAGSANTGELLF. CDR3 nucleotides: TGCAGCGTTGGACTAGCGGGAAGCGCGAACACCGGGGAGCTGCTTTTT. V is TRBV29-1 and J is TRBJ2-2, with 11 bases matching TRBD2. This CDR3 has 16 amino acids. The germline V gene has CDR1 SQVTM and CDR2 ANQGSEA.

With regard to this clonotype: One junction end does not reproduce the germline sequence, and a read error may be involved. The CDR3 coding sequence is TGTGCCAGCACTCCGCCCACTCGAACTAGCACCGAGCAGTATTTC. This translates into CASTPPTRTSTEQYF. This sequence joins TRBV12-3 or TRBV12-4 and TRBJ2-7; D may be TRBD2 (6 bases). The CDR3 is 15 amino acids.

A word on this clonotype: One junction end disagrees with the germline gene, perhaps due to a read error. The DNA of the CDR3 is TGTACCAGCAGTTTGCCCTCGGAATTGACAGATACGCAGTATTTT. Encoded protein: CTSSLPSELTDTQYF. This rearrangement joins TRBV28 to TRBJ2-3; D gene uncertain. The CDR3 is 15 amino acids. The germline V gene encodes CDR1 MDHEN and CDR2 SYDVKM.

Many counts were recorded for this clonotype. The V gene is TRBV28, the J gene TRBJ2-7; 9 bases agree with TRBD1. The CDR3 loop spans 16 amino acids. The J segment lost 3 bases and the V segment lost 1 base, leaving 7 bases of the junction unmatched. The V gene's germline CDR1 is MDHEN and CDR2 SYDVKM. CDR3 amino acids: CASSLFMTGGGYEQYF. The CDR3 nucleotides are TGTGCCAGCAGTTTATTCATGACAGGGGGGGGCTACGAGCAGTACTTC.

The CDR3 loop reads CASSLVTRTGFNEQYF. DNA of the CDR3: TGTGCCAGCAGCTTGGTTACCAGGACAGGGTTTAACGAGCAGTACTTC. The J gene is TRBJ2-7, the V gene TRBV5-6; TRBD1 matches at 8 bases. The CDR3 totals 16 residues. CDR1 SGHDT and CDR2 YYEEEE come from the germline V gene. With 0 bases clipped from V and 5 bases from J, the junction kept 10 bases outside the gene matches. Complete variable domain (other parts from reference TRBV5-6 and TRBJ2-7): DAGVTQSPTHLIKTRGQQVTLRCSPKSGHDTVSWYQQALGQGPQFIFQYYEEEERQRGNFPDRFSGHQFPNYSSELNVNALLLGDSALYLCASSLVTRTGFNEQYFGPGTRLTVT.

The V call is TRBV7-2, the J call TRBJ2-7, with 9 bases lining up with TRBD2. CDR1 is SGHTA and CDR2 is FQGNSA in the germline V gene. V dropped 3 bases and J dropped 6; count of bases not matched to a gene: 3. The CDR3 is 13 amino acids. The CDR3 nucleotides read TGTGCCAGCAGCTTCGGACTAGCGTCCGAGCAGTACTTC. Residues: CASSFGLASEQYF.

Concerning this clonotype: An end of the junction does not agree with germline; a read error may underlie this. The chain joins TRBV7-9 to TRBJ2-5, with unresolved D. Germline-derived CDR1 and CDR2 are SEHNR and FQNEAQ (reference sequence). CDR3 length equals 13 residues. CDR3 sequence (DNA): TGTGCCAGCAGCTTACGAGAAAAAGAGGCCCAGTACTTC. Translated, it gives CASSLREKEAQYF.

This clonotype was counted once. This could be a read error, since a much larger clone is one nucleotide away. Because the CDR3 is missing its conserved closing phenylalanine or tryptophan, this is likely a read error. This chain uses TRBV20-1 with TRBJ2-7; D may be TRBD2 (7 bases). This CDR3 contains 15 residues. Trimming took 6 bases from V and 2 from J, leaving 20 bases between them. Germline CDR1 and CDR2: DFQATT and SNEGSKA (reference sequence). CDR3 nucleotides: TGCAGTGCCGGGGGGCCTGATATGAAAGCCTACGAGCAGTACCTC. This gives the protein CSAGGPDMKAYEQYL.

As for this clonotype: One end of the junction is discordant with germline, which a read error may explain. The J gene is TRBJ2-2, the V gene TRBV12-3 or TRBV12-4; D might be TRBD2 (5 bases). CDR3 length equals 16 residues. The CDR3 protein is CASSSRAGGNTGELYF. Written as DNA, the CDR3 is TGTGCCAGCAGTTCCCGGGCTGGAGGAAACACCGGGGAGCTGTATTTT.

The CDR3 spells CAISTKMTSGWNSYNEQFF. CDR3 in DNA: TGTGCCATCTCGACAAAGATGACTAGCGGATGGAACTCCTACAATGAGCAGTTCTTC. The V call is TRBV10-3, the J call TRBJ2-1; the match to TRBD2 covers 9 bases. The CDR3 is made up of 19 amino acids. V shed 8 bases and J 0 bases; nucleotides not matched to a gene: 17. Germline V CDR1 and CDR2: ENHRY, SYGVKD.

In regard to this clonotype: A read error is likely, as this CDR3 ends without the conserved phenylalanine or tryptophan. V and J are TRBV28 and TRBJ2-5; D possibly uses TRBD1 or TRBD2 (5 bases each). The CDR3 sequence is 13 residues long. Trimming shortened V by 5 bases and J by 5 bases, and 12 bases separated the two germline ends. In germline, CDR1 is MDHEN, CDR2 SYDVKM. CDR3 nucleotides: TGTGCCAGCAGTGGGGGAACCACTGAGACCCAGTACCTC. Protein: CASSGGTTETQYL.

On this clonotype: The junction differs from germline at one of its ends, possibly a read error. The CDR3 nucleotides are TGTGCCAGCATGGCTGCCTTAGGGACTAGCGGATACATAGATGCGCAATATTTT. This gives the protein CASMAALGTSGYIDAQYF. This chain uses TRBV6-5 with TRBJ2-3; TRBD2 matches 11 bases. The germline V gene has CDR1 MNHEY and CDR2 SVGAGI. The CDR3 spans 18 residues.

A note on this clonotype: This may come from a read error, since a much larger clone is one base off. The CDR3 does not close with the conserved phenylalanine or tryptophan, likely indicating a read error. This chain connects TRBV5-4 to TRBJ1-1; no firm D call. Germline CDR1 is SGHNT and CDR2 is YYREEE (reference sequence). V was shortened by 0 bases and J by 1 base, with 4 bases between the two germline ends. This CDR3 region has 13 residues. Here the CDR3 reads CASSLEENTEAFL. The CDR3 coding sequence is TGTGCCAGCAGCTTGGAGGAGAACACTGAAGCTTTCTTA.

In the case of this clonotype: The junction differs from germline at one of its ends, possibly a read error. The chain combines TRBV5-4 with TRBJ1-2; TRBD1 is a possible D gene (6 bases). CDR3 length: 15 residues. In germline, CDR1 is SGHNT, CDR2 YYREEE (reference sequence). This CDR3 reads CASSLGGLGVVGYTF. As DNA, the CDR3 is TGCGCCAGCAGCTTGGGGGGGCTAGGGGTGGTTGGCTACACGTTC. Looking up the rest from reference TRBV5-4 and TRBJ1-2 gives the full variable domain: ETGVTQSPTHLIKTRGQQVTLRCSSQSGHNTVSWYQQALGQGPQFIFQYYREEENGRGNFPPRFSGLQFPNYSSELNVNALELDDSALYLCASSLGGLGVVGYTFGSGTRLTVV.

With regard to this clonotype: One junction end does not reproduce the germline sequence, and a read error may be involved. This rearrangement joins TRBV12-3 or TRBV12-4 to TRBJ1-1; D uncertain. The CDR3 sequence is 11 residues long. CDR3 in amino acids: CASSTTNEAFF. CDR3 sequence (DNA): TGTGCGAGCAGTACGACAAACGAAGCTTTCTTT.

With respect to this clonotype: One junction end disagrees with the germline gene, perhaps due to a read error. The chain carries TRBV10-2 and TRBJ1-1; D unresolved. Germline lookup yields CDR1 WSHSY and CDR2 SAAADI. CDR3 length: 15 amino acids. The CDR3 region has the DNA TGCGCCGGCAGTGAGTGTAGCACTCTGAACATTGAAGCTTTCTTT. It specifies CAGSECSTLNIEAFF.

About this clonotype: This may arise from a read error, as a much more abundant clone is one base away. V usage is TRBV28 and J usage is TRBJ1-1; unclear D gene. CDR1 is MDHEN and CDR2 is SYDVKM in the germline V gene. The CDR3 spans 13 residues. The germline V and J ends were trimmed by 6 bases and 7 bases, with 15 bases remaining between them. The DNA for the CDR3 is TGTGCCAGCAGGCCCTGTGGCAAGTATGAAGCTTTCTTT. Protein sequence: CASRPCGKYEAFF.

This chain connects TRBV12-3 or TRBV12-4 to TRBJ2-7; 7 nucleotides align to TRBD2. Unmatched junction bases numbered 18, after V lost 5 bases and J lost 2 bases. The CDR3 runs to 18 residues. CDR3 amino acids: CASSERTGFAGVTYEQYF. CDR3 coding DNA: TGTGCCAGCAGTGAGAGGACGGGCTTTGCGGGAGTCACCTACGAGCAGTACTTC.

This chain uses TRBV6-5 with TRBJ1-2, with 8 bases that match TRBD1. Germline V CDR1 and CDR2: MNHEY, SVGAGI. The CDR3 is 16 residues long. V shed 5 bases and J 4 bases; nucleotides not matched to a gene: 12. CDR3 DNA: TGTGCCAGCAGTCGCGACAGCCGGACAGGGTCCTATGGCTACACCTTC. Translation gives CASSRDSRTGSYGYTF.

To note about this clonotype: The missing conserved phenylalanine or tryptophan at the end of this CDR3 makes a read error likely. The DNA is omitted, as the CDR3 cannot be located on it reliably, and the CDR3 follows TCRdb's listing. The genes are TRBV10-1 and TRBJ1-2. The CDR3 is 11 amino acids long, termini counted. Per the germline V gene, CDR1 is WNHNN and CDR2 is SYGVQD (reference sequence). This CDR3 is CASSERTSYTI.

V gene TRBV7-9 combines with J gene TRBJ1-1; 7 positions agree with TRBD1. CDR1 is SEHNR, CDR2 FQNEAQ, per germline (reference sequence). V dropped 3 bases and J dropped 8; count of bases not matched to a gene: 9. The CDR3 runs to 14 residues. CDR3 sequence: CASSLPGQRTEAFF. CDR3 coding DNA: TGTGCCAGCAGCTTGCCGGGACAGCGAACGGAAGCTTTCTTT.

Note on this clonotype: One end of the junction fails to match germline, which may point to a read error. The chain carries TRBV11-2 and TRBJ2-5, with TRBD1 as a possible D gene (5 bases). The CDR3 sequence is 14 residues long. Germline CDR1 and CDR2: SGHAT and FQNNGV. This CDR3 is CASSRGTTQATQYF. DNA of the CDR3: TGTGCCAGCAGCAGGGGCACAACCCAAGCGACCCAGTACTTC.